The present entry profiles one T cell receptor (beta chain) with its context. Its antigen specificity is not known. The junction departs from the called germline gene at one end, perhaps through a read error. The record originates from a study of CD8 T cells in ankylosing spondylitis (dated 2017 in TCRdb). With regard to the full study: The study profiled T cell receptor beta repertoires in healthy donors and ankylosing spondylitis patients to find disease-linked TCR variants. Peripheral blood was sampled, and synovial fluid was also collected from ankylosing spondylitis patients. The full study cohort was made up of 25 ankylosing spondylitis patients and over 90 healthy donors.

The CDR3 goes from the cysteine to the phenylalanine over 11 residues. Just CDR3 DNA is preserved here, 33 bases in frame from base 1. Results and caveats for the whole study, not just this receptor: The disease-linked clones were reported to be significantly enriched in matched synovial fluid samples from ankylosing spondylitis patients. Some of the motif variants had been reported before in the synovial fluid and blood of reactive arthritis patients, a finding that suggests common disease-initiation mechanisms. A TCR beta motif made up of several highly homologous amino acid variants appeared to be characteristic of blood from ankylosing spondylitis patients. A CD8+ phenotype was shown by the disease-linked clones, which were found at relatively low frequencies in peripheral blood.

These reads were obtained on an Illumina HiSeq 2500. TCR beta libraries were prepared by quantitative 5'-RACE with molecular barcodes. In the paper's pipeline: A new computational method, built on a probabilistic model of VDJ rearrangement, was used to identify disease-linked TCR variants. TCRdb handled the public reads itself, with Q25 trimming in fastp and clone calling in MiXCR, and kept productive beta chains. Rows merge per CDR3 protein into single entries with the most common DNA and genes. V and J calls and clone size were set by TCRdb, not the authors. The sample records 800,000 to 900,000 distinct CDR3 sequences, about 10% of which are singletons. The ten largest account for under 0.6% of the sample.

The sequencing input was blood, either unsorted or a sorted T cell fraction (not recorded which). The TCR comes from a male donor with ankylosing spondylitis. The sequence joins TRBV12-3 or TRBV12-4 to TRBJ1-2; 8 central nucleotides agree with TRBD1. The CDR3 region has the sequence CASSLGGQAVF. The DNA reads as follows: TGTGCCAGCAGTTTAGGGGGACAGGCCGTCTTC.